Shown below are 28 T cell receptor beta chains from a single sample sequenced in a study of blood T cell repertoires in COVID-19. TCRdb's copy holds only in-frame clones and misses some; the assay was immunoSEQ multiplex PCR. The sample holds about 200,000 clones, about 85% seen once. Source material: PBMCs or T cells enriched from blood (not recorded which). The receptors come from a woman in her thirties who had recovered from COVID-19.

The V call is TRBV6-1, the J call TRBJ1-2, with unresolved D. The CDR3 is 10 amino acids. V lost 3 bases and J lost 13, with 9 bases in between. CDR1 is MNHNS and CDR2 is SASEGT in the germline V gene. CDR3 coding DNA: TGTGCCAGCAGTGAGAGGGAGGTCACCTTC. It codes for CASSEREVTF.

The chain uses TRBV4-2 and TRBJ2-2; D uncertain. The CDR3 is 12 residues long. V was cut by 8 bases and J by 6 bases, with 10 bases left in between. Germline values: CDR1 LGHNA, CDR2 YNFKEQ. CDR3 residues: CASESSAGELFF. The DNA of the CDR3 is TGTGCCAGCGAGAGTTCGGCCGGGGAGCTGTTTTTT.

The J gene is TRBJ2-7, the V gene TRBV6-5, with D possibly being TRBD2 (5 bases). V was trimmed by 6 bases and J by 4 bases, leaving 7 bases between them. This CDR3 contains 11 residues. CDR1 MNHEY and CDR2 SVGAGI come from the germline V gene. The CDR3 is CASRGLYEQYF. The CDR3 nucleotides read TGTGCCAGCAGAGGACTTTACGAGCAGTACTTC.

V and J are TRBV30 and TRBJ2-2; 7 nucleotides match TRBD1. V shed 8 bases, J shed 2 bases, and the junction held 14 bases outside the gene matches. The CDR3 has 16 residues. Germline lookup yields CDR1 GTSNPN and CDR2 SVGIG (reference sequence). The CDR3 DNA sequence: TGTGCCGGACCACAGGGGCCAGGGGCCAACACCGGGGAGCTGTTTTTT. This translates into CAGPQGPGANTGELFF.

This rearrangement joins TRBV11-3 to TRBJ2-2; tentatively, D is TRBD2 (7 bases). Germline V CDR1 and CDR2: SGHNT, YENEEA. V was pared by 11 bases and J by 6 bases, with 16 bases between. This CDR3 contains 13 residues. For the CDR3, the DNA is TGTGCCTCCGGGGGGCTTTCGCCCGGGGAGCTGTTTTTT. Its protein product is CASGGLSPGELFF.

The chain couples TRBV9 to TRBJ2-5, with 8 bases fitting TRBD2. J gave up 6 bases and V 0 bases, and 7 bases lay outside the gene matches. The germline CDR1 and CDR2 sequences are SGDLS and YYNGEE. The CDR3 has 15 amino acids. The CDR3: CASSVGAGGFQTQYF. DNA of the CDR3: TGTGCCAGCAGCGTAGGGGCGGGAGGATTCCAGACCCAGTACTTC.

The chain carries TRBV7-9 and TRBJ1-6; the D is unclear. Germline assignment: CDR1 SEHNR and CDR2 FQNEAQ (reference sequence). The CDR3 loop spans 14 amino acids. V was cut by 3 bases and J by 8 bases, with 11 bases left in between. The CDR3 region has the DNA TGTGCCAGCAGCTTGTCCGGGGAGGATTCACCCCTCCACTTT. Its translation is CASSLSGEDSPLHF.

This clone appeared once. The chain combines TRBV19 with TRBJ1-1; D unclear. This CDR3 is built from 17 residues. V shed 5 bases and J shed 1 base, with 20 bases lying between them. Per germline, CDR1 LNHDA and CDR2 SQIVND (reference sequence). Here the CDR3 reads CASSPTPTTPSNTEAFF. In DNA, the CDR3 is TGTGCCAGTAGTCCCACACCCACGACACCTTCGAACACTGAAGCTTTCTTT.

This clone turned up a few times. The chain joins TRBV19 to TRBJ2-5; the D gene is possibly TRBD2 (5 bases). The CDR3 consists of 12 residues. With 8 bases removed from V and 5 bases from J, the gap between germline ends came to 12 bases. From germline, CDR1 is LNHDA and CDR2 SQIVND (reference sequence). The CDR3 reads CASGGLRETQYF. DNA of the CDR3: TGTGCCAGTGGAGGCCTCAGGGAGACCCAGTACTTC.

This chain uses TRBV11-1 with TRBJ1-1; 8 positions match TRBD1. Germline-derived CDR1 and CDR2 are SGHAT and FQDESV (reference sequence). V was clipped by 5 bases and J by 0 bases; unmatched bases: 8. The CDR3 loop spans 16 amino acids. CDR3 in amino acids: CASSHRQGILNTEAFF. CDR3 DNA: TGTGCCAGCAGCCATCGACAGGGGATCCTGAACACTGAAGCTTTCTTT.

Concerning this clone: The sample holds other DNA sequences that translate to the same CDR3. The rearrangement links TRBV6-5 to TRBJ1-5; D gene unclear. This CDR3 is built from 13 residues. V shed 0 bases and J shed 4 bases, with 4 bases lying between them. The V gene's germline CDR1 is MNHEY and CDR2 SVGAGI. CDR3 amino acids: CASSYSRNQPQHF. The CDR3, as DNA: TGTGCCAGCAGTTACTCGAGAAATCAGCCCCAGCATTTT.

This clone was seen just once. The gene calls are TRBV30 and TRBJ2-5; D possibly corresponds to TRBD1 (5 bases). V was clipped by 0 bases and J by 1 base, with 6 bases between them. The CDR3 is 13 residues long. Germline CDR1 reads GTSNPN; CDR2 reads SVGIG (reference sequence). The CDR3 nucleotides read TGTGCCTGGAGTGTTACAGGCCAAGAGACCCAGTACTTC. Translating gives CAWSVTGQETQYF.

The rearrangement uses TRBV7-2 and TRBJ1-5, with a weak D call TRBD1 (5 bases). The CDR3 has 13 amino acids. Germline assignment: CDR1 SGHTA and CDR2 FQGNSA. V was pared by 2 bases and J by 6 bases, with 8 bases between. The CDR3 DNA reads as TGTGCCAGCAGCTTACAGGGCGGTCAGCCCCAGCATTTT. Translation gives CASSLQGGQPQHF.

The chain couples TRBV4-1 to TRBJ2-7, with TRBD2 identical over 7 bases. Germline CDR1 reads MGHRA; CDR2 reads YSYEKL. V lost 5 bases and J lost 1; bases outside the gene matches: 8. The length of the CDR3 is 15 residues. The CDR3 is CASSVWGGSSYEQYF. The CDR3 DNA is TGCGCCAGCAGCGTTTGGGGCGGGAGTTCCTACGAGCAGTACTTC.

This sequence joins TRBV18 and TRBJ2-7; D perhaps matches TRBD1 (5 bases). The CDR3 runs to 16 residues. Trimming shortened V by 3 bases and J by 3 bases, and 18 bases separated the two germline ends. Germline CDR1 KGHSH, CDR2 LQKENI. CDR3 DNA: TGTGCCAGCTCACCGCACAACCGGACATCATACTACGAGCAGTACTTC. This encodes CASSPHNRTSYYEQYF.

This chain connects TRBV7-9 to TRBJ1-6; 12 nucleotides align to TRBD1. The V and J ends lost 3 bases and 9 bases, in that order; junction bases with no gene match: 6. The length of the CDR3 is 16 residues. CDR1 is SEHNR, CDR2 FQNEAQ, per germline (reference sequence). The CDR3 here is CASSLGGQGARSPLHF. CDR3 nucleotides: TGTGCCAGCAGCTTGGGGGGACAGGGGGCGCGTTCACCCCTCCACTTT.

The chain carries TRBV7-6 and TRBJ2-3; 8 bases are shared with TRBD1. The CDR3 sequence is 16 residues long. V lost 1 base to trimming and J lost 0 bases; unmatched junction nucleotides: 3. The germline V gene encodes CDR1 SGHVS and CDR2 FNYEAQ. CDR3 nucleotides: TGTGCCAGCAGCTTAGGTACAGGGGGGAGCACAGATACGCAGTATTTT. Encoded protein: CASSLGTGGSTDTQYF.

V usage is TRBV27 and J usage is TRBJ2-1, with 7 bases matching TRBD2. This CDR3 contains 13 residues. Trimming took 3 bases from V and 8 from J; bases not matched to a gene: 4. Germline CDR1 MNHEY, CDR2 SMNVEV (reference sequence). CDR3: CASSLGTNHEQFF. CDR3 sequence (DNA): TGTGCCAGCAGTTTGGGGACTAACCATGAGCAGTTCTTC.

The rearrangement uses TRBV27 and TRBJ1-5, with 8 positions matching TRBD1. Germline V gene lookup returns CDR1 MNHEY and CDR2 SMNVEV (reference sequence). The CDR3 totals 15 residues. Trimming took 4 bases from V and 2 from J; bases not matched to a gene: 4. The DNA for the CDR3 is TGTGCCAGCAGTTGGACAGGGTCGGGCAATCAGCCCCAGCATTTT. Amino acids: CASSWTGSGNQPQHF.

The chain links TRBV6-2 or TRBV6-3 to TRBJ1-1; TRBD1 might be the D (5 bases). The V gene's germline CDR1 is MNHEY and CDR2 SVGEGT. Deletions cut 4 bases from V and 5 bases from J, with 14 bases between. The CDR3 runs to 14 residues. CDR3 coding DNA: TGTGCCAGCAGTTTCGGGGGTATGAGGACTGAAGCTTTCTTT. Its protein product is CASSFGGMRTEAFF.

The J gene is TRBJ1-6, the V gene TRBV6-2 or TRBV6-3; 10 bases align to TRBD1. V shed 2 bases, J shed 8 bases, and the junction held 12 bases outside the gene matches. CDR1 and CDR2 from the germline V gene are MNHEY and SVGEGT. The length of the CDR3 is 18 residues. The CDR3 region has the DNA TGTGCCAGCAGTTACGATTCGTTGTTCGGGACAGGGGATTCACCCCTCCACTTT. Protein product: CASSYDSLFGTGDSPLHF.

The genes are TRBV12-5 and TRBJ1-3; unclear D gene. The CDR3 has 15 residues. Trimming shortened V by 6 bases and J by 0 bases, and 12 bases separated the two germline ends. Germline CDR1 LGHNT, CDR2 FRNRAP. The CDR3 reads CASGYWAVSGNTIYF. CDR3 bases: TGTGCTAGTGGCTACTGGGCTGTCTCTGGAAACACCATATATTTT.

This sequence joins TRBV30 and TRBJ2-5; 7 bases agree with TRBD2. The ends lost 5 bases at V and 5 bases at J; junction bases unmatched: 2. CDR3 length: 11 residues. The germline gives CDR1 GTSNPN, CDR2 SVGIG (reference sequence). The CDR3 region is CAWEGGETQYF. CDR3 in DNA: TGTGCCTGGGAGGGAGGGGAGACCCAGTACTTC. The full variable domain, completed using reference TRBV30 and TRBJ2-5, is SQTIHQWPATLVQPVGSPLSLECTVEGTSNPNLYWYRQAAGRGLQLLFYSVGIGQISSEVPQNLSASRPQDRQFILSSKKLLLSDSGFYLCAWEGGETQYFGPGTRLLVL.

The chain is built from TRBV5-1 and TRBJ1-1, with D tentatively TRBD1 (5 bases). V lost 0 bases and J 0 bases, leaving 9 bases between the germline ends. The CDR3 consists of 15 residues. Per germline, CDR1 SGHRS and CDR2 YFSETQ. The CDR3 spells CASSLGQLLNTEAFF. The CDR3 DNA sequence: TGCGCCAGCAGCTTGGGACAGTTATTGAACACTGAAGCTTTCTTT. The variable domain in full, with the rest retrieved from reference TRBV5-1 and TRBJ1-1, is KAGVTQTPRYLIKTRGQQVTLSCSPISGHRSVSWYQQTPGQGLQFLFEYFSETQRNKGNFPGRFSGRQFSNSRSEMNVSTLELGDSALYLCASSLGQLLNTEAFFGQGTRLTVV.

The V call is TRBV4-2, the J call TRBJ1-5; 8 bases map to TRBD1. Trimming removed 4 bases from V and 2 bases from J; junction bases left unmatched: 4. The CDR3 length is 15 residues. In germline, CDR1 is LGHNA, CDR2 YNFKEQ. Written as DNA, the CDR3 is TGTGCCAGCAGCCCAGGACAGGGAGGCAATCAGCCCCAGCATTTT. Translation gives CASSPGQGGNQPQHF.

The chain employs TRBV19 and TRBJ2-7, with D possibly being TRBD2 (6 bases). This CDR3 spans 16 amino acids. Looked up from germline, CDR1 is LNHDA and CDR2 is SQIVND (reference sequence). Trimming pared 5 bases from V and 4 bases from J, leaving 21 bases between. CDR3 residues: CASSSSPGEARYEQYF. CDR3 DNA: TGTGCCAGTAGTTCCTCCCCCGGGGAGGCGAGGTACGAGCAGTACTTC.

A few counts support this clone. V usage is TRBV4-2 and J usage is TRBJ1-2; D is undetermined. The V and J ends lost 0 bases and 3 bases respectively, with 11 bases between them. CDR1 LGHNA and CDR2 YNFKEQ come from the germline V gene. CDR3 length: 15 residues. CDR3 nucleotides: TGTGCCAGCAGCCAAGAGATCGGGTCATACTATGGCTACACCTTC. It encodes CASSQEIGSYYGYTF.

The J gene is TRBJ2-2, the V gene TRBV18; 12 positions agree with TRBD1. The CDR3 loop spans 17 amino acids. CDR1 and CDR2 from the germline V gene are KGHSH and LQKENI. V lost 2 bases and J lost 4; bases outside the gene matches: 5. CDR3 bases: TGTGCCAGCTCACCATCCGGGACAGGGGGCTTCACCGGGGAGCTGTTTTTT. It yields the protein CASSPSGTGGFTGELFF.